One and the same sample provided the 9 T cell receptor beta chains below, sequenced in a study of shared clonotypes between healthy human individuals. Method: immunoSEQ multiplex PCR; TCRdb's copy keeps in-frame clones and lacks some. The profile covers hundreds of thousands of clones, with approximately 74% appearing a single time and about 1.8% taken by the ten largest. The sequenced sample consisted of memory CD4+ T cells sorted from blood. The sample's subset: CD45RA-negative fraction. These receptors were taken from a woman in her 30s in good health.

J is TRBJ2-3 and V is TRBV7-9; D is possibly TRBD2 (6 bases). Germline V gene sequence: CDR1 SEHNR, CDR2 FQNEAQ (reference sequence). The length of the CDR3 is 14 residues. Trimming removed 0 bases at V and 3 bases at J, with 7 bases between. CDR3 sequence (DNA): TGTGCCAGCAGCTTAGCGCGGGGAACAGATACGCAGTATTTT. Translating it yields CASSLARGTDTQYF.

The rearrangement joins TRBV5-1 to TRBJ2-1; TRBD2 might be the D (5 bases). Trimming left V 8 bases short and J 0 bases short, with 21 bases between. This CDR3 region has 17 residues. Germline V gives CDR1 SGHRS, CDR2 YFSETQ. The CDR3 protein is CASTQAEAPSSYNEQFF. The CDR3, as DNA: TGCGCCAGTACGCAAGCGGAAGCGCCGAGCTCCTACAATGAGCAGTTCTTC. The whole variable domain, remainder taken from reference TRBV5-1 and TRBJ2-1, is KAGVTQTPRYLIKTRGQQVTLSCSPISGHRSVSWYQQTPGQGLQFLFEYFSETQRNKGNFPGRFSGRQFSNSRSEMNVSTLELGDSALYLCASTQAEAPSSYNEQFFGPGTRLTVL.

The chain uses TRBV6-1 and TRBJ1-2; 8 nucleotides line up with TRBD1. V lost 3 bases to trimming and J lost 7 bases; unmatched junction nucleotides: 4. This CDR3 contains 13 residues. Germline V gene sequence: CDR1 MNHNS, CDR2 SASEGT. In DNA form, the CDR3 reads TGTGCCAGCAGTGATGCAGGGGGCATTGGCTACACCTTC. As protein: CASSDAGGIGYTF.

The rearrangement links TRBV7-3 to TRBJ2-2; the D gene is possibly TRBD2 (6 bases). The length of the CDR3 is 15 residues. Trimming stripped 5 bases from V and 7 bases from J, with 17 bases between. Per the germline V gene, CDR1 is SGHTA and CDR2 is FQGTGA. This CDR3 reads CASSPGSWGGGELFF. CDR3 DNA: TGTGCCAGCAGCCCCGGGTCTTGGGGAGGCGGGGAGCTGTTTTTT. Filled out from reference TRBV7-3 and TRBJ2-2, the complete variable domain reads GAGVSQTPSNKVTEKGKYVELRCDPISGHTALYWYRQSLGQGPEFLIYFQGTGAADDSGLPNDRFFAVRPEGSVSTLKIQRTERGDSAVYLCASSPGSWGGGELFFGEGSRLTVL.

Concerning this clone itself: This is likely an artifact of a read error, given a far larger clone one base away. The chain recombines TRBV5-1 with TRBJ1-5; D unresolved. Germline values: CDR1 SGHRS, CDR2 YFSETQ. The CDR3 has 15 residues. Trimming cost V 0 bases and J 0 bases, with 7 bases left between them. In DNA, the CDR3 is TGCGCCAGCAGCTTGGTAGGGAATAGCAATCAGCCCCAGCATTTT. This sequence encodes CASSLVGNSNQPQHF.

The V call is TRBV30, the J call TRBJ1-4, with D unclear. The germline V and J ends were trimmed by 2 bases and 7 bases, with 17 bases remaining between them. The CDR3 contains 15 residues. Germline CDR1 GTSNPN, CDR2 SVGIG (reference sequence). As DNA, the CDR3 is TGTGCCTGGAGTTCAACACACGCCACGGGTGAAAAACTGTTTTTT. It encodes CAWSSTHATGEKLFF.

The rearrangement joins TRBV28 to TRBJ2-7; 8 bases match TRBD2. The CDR3 loop spans 15 amino acids. The trim removed 6 bases at V and 6 bases at J, leaving 13 bases unmatched. Germline loops: CDR1 MDHEN, CDR2 SYDVKM. The CDR3 spells CASRSFAGGFLEQYF. The CDR3 nucleotides read TGTGCCAGCAGGAGTTTCGCGGGAGGCTTCCTCGAGCAGTACTTC.

The table lists this clone with a few counts. The J gene is TRBJ2-7, the V gene TRBV7-9; 9 bases are a match to TRBD1. The CDR3 runs 18 residues. Germline assignment: CDR1 SEHNR and CDR2 FQNEAQ (reference sequence). J gave up 2 bases and V 4 bases, and 15 bases lay outside the gene matches. CDR3 nucleotides: TGTGCCAGCAGCTCTAGTCCCGGGACAGGGATGCGGACCTACGAGCAGTACTTC. It translates to CASSSSPGTGMRTYEQYF.

The gene calls are TRBV2 and TRBJ1-2; a possible D gene is TRBD1 (5 bases). Per germline, CDR1 SNHLY and CDR2 FYNNEI. This CDR3 region has 14 residues. V was clipped by 0 bases and J by 2 bases, with 7 bases between them. CDR3 DNA sequence: TGTGCCAGCAGTGAAGCAGGGGCGAACTATGGCTACACCTTC. It codes for CASSEAGANYGYTF.